This T cell receptor (beta chain) comes out of a study of shared T cell receptors in the human thymus. The protocol was immunoSEQ multiplex PCR, while the TCRdb copy is restricted to in-frame clones and leaves out a portion. Counted here are approximately 400,000 clones, roughly 94% occurring once; the ten biggest clones make up approximately 0.018%. Germline assignment: CDR1 SEHNR and CDR2 FQNEAQ (reference sequence). V lost 0 bases and J lost 10, with 17 bases in between. CDR3 length: 15 amino acids. This sequence was found in a human donor. Sequencing used thymocytes. The J gene is TRBJ2-3, the V gene TRBV7-9, with unresolved D. CDR3: CASSLARSQYSSQYF. In DNA, the CDR3 is TGTGCCAGCAGCTTAGCTCGCTCTCAATATTCGTCGCAGTATTTT.